The 3 T cell receptor beta chains below all came from one sample that was sequenced in a study of blood T cells in healthy people across ages (dated by TCRdb to between 2015 and 2017). Libraries were built with 5' RACE. These reads were obtained on an Illumina HiSeq 2500. A second PCR of roughly 7 to 12 cycles was performed with a sample-barcoded 5' primer and a J-beta primer mix. The public reads were reanalyzed by TCRdb: fastp trimming at Q25, MiXCR alignment, in-frame beta chains only. Duplicate CDR3 protein sequences are folded into a single record with the most common DNA and genes. Present in this sample are about 640,000 distinct CDR3 sequences, approximately 30% of which were seen just once. The ten largest clones capture 15% to 18% of the sample. Specimen: blood. All receptors come from a woman of 80 years or more in good health.

This chain links TRBV6-4 with TRBJ2-3, with 8 bases that match TRBD1. This CDR3 has 15 amino acids. Trimming cost V 4 bases and J 11 bases; bases outside gene matches: 14. In germline, CDR1 is MRHNA, CDR2 SNTAGT. In DNA, the CDR3 is TGTGCCAGCAGTGGCGTCCATAGCGCAGGGGGCGGGCAGTATTTT. Protein: CASSGVHSAGGGQYF.

This clonotype has a count of ten or more. The rearrangement joins TRBV2 to TRBJ2-7, with 8 bases that match TRBD2. Germline CDR1 reads SNHLY; CDR2 reads FYNNEI. V trimming: 5 bases; J trimming: 6 bases; junction bases outside the gene matches: 6. The CDR3 sequence is 13 residues long. CDR3 sequence: CASSPKRGSEQYF. The CDR3, as DNA: TGTGCCAGCAGTCCTAAGCGGGGGAGCGAGCAGTACTTC.

Comments on this clonotype: Germline is not matched at one junction end, which may reflect a read error. V and J are TRBV9 and TRBJ1-6; TRBD1 is a possible D gene (6 bases). CDR1 and CDR2 (germline): SGDLS, YYNGEE. This CDR3 comprises 14 residues. CDR3 amino acids: CASGVRGSRSPLHF. The CDR3 DNA reads as TGTGCCAGCGGCGTAAGGGGGAGTAGGTCACCCCTCCACTTT. The variable domain in full, completed from reference TRBV9 and TRBJ1-6, reads DSGVTQTPKHLITATGQRVTLRCSPRSGDLSVYWYQQSLDQGLQFLIQYYNGEERAKGNILERFSAQQFPDLHSELNLSSLELGDSALYFCASGVRGSRSPLHFGNGTRLTVT.